This TCR beta chain is drawn from a study of cytomegalovirus exposure and HLA in healthy donors. The study ran its PCR with 60 Vbeta and 13 Jbeta primers. Profiling relied on immunoSEQ multiplex PCR, and the TCRdb table lists in-frame clones only, not all of them. The data show about 170,000 clones, and the top ten clones hold about 0.81%. J was trimmed by 2 bases and V by 7 bases; bases with no gene match: 8. Per germline, CDR1 SGHAT and CDR2 FQDESV (reference sequence). This CDR3 is 15 amino acids long. Sequencing used PBMCs. The rearrangement joins TRBV11-1 to TRBJ2-5, with 9 bases identical to TRBD2. The clonotype comes from a woman aged 18-35 years in good health and CMV-seropositive. CDR3 in DNA: TGTGCCAGCAAATTGGAGCTAGCGGGGCAAGAGACCCAGTACTTC. It specifies CASKLELAGQETQYF.